This TCR beta chain was sequenced for a study of CD8 T cells in ankylosing spondylitis. Study results and caveats: Peripheral blood held disease-linked clones only at relatively low frequency, and these were CD8+. Disease-linked clones reportedly showed significant enrichment in matched ankylosing spondylitis synovial fluid.

TCRdb independently ran MiXCR on the 5' RACE reads; one entry per CDR3 protein. The repertoire holds fewer than 350,000 distinct CDR3 sequences, 11% seen once, with about a tenth in the top ten. V was trimmed by 4 bases and J by 0 bases, leaving 16 bases between them. There are 16 residues in the CDR3. The V gene's germline CDR1 is SNHLY and CDR2 FYNNEI. This clonotype was recorded a few times. Antigen: not known. The sequenced sample consisted of blood, either unsorted or a sorted T cell fraction (not recorded which). The V call is TRBV2, the J call TRBJ2-7; the D gene is possibly TRBD1 (6 bases). This sequence was found in a female donor with ankylosing spondylitis or in good health (not recorded which). CDR3 region: CASSGPGQLSSYEQYF. The CDR3 coding sequence is TGTGCCAGCAGTGGGCCCGGACAGCTGAGCTCCTACGAGCAGTACTTC.